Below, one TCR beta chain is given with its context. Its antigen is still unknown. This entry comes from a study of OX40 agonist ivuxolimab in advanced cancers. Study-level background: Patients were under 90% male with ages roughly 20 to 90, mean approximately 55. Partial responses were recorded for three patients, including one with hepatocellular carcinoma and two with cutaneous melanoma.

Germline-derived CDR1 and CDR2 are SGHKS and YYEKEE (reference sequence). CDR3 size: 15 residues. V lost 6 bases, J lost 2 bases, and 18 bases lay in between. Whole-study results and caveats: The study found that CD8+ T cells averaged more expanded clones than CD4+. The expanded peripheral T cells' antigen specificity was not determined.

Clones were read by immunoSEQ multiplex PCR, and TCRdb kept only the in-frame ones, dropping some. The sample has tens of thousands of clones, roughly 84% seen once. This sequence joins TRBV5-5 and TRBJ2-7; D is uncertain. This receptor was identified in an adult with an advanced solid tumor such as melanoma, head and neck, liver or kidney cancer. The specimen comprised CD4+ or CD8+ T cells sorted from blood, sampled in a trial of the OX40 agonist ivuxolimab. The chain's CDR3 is CASTLRVGNPYEQYF. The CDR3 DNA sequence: TGTGCCAGCACCCTCCGGGTGGGGAATCCCTACGAGCAGTACTTC. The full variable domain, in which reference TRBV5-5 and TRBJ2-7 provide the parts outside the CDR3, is DAGVTQSPTHLIKTRGQQVTLRCSPISGHKSVSWYQQVLGQGPQFIFQYYEKEERGRGNFPDRFSARQFPNYSSELNVNALLLGDSALYLCASTLRVGNPYEQYFGPGTRLTVT.